The subject of this entry is one T cell receptor beta chain. Its antigen is not known. Germline V gene sequence: CDR1 MNHNS, CDR2 SASEGT. V shed 0 bases and J 6 bases; nucleotides not matched to a gene: 6. The CDR3 spans 16 residues. Profiling relied on immunoSEQ multiplex PCR, and the TCRdb table lists in-frame clones only, not all of them. The sample yields some 30,000 clones, around 88% seen once. This specimen belongs to a study of OX40 agonist ivuxolimab in advanced cancers. Study details: In this cohort, patients received ivuxolimab, an agonistic anti-OX40 (CD134) antibody. The group had a mean age of 60 years, ranged from roughly 20 to 80, and was approximately 81% male.

General study points: By week 6 at 0.1 to 3.0 mg/kg, blood CD4+ and CD8+ T cells had expanded clonally.

Blood sampling was done at baseline, cycle 4 day 1, and cycle 7 day 1. This TCR came from an adult with an advanced solid tumor such as melanoma, head and neck, liver or kidney cancer. The chain carries TRBV6-1 and TRBJ2-1; 9 nucleotides agree with TRBD1. The sample here was CD4+ or CD8+ T cells sorted from blood, taken in a trial of the OX40 agonist ivuxolimab. CDR3 sequence reads: CASSEAWTGATNEQFF. The CDR3 coding sequence is TGTGCCAGCAGTGAAGCGTGGACAGGGGCCACCAATGAGCAGTTCTTC.